Reported below is one T cell receptor (beta chain). How the authors handled the data: ImmunoSEQ output held junction-only sequences without quality scores, so filtering differed. Some clones are missing from TCRdb's copy, which holds only in-frame ones; the method was immunoSEQ multiplex PCR. V and J calls plus clone size are reproduced from that table; the DNA served to infer D and trimming. The table lists approximately 2,300,000 clones, less than 95% of them singletons. The data stem from a study of shared clonotypes between healthy human individuals. About the research overall: Researchers assigned three CD4 naive, three CD4 memory, two CD8 naive and one CD8 memory plate to each donor.

The germline gives CDR1 SGHRS, CDR2 YFSETQ. V shed 0 bases and J shed 6 bases, with 19 bases lying between them. The CDR3 length is 16 residues. The specimen sequenced was naive CD4+ T cells from PBMCs. Subset specified: CD45RA+ positively selected. The clonotype comes from a man aged 18 to 29 in good health. Some clones in this sample may be carry-over from other donors' samples. The chain couples TRBV5-1 to TRBJ2-7; D might be TRBD2 (6 bases). The CDR3 nucleotides read TGCGCCAGCAGCTTGGCTCTGGGAGGATCAGCCCCCGAGCAGTACTTC. This encodes CASSLALGGSAPEQYF.